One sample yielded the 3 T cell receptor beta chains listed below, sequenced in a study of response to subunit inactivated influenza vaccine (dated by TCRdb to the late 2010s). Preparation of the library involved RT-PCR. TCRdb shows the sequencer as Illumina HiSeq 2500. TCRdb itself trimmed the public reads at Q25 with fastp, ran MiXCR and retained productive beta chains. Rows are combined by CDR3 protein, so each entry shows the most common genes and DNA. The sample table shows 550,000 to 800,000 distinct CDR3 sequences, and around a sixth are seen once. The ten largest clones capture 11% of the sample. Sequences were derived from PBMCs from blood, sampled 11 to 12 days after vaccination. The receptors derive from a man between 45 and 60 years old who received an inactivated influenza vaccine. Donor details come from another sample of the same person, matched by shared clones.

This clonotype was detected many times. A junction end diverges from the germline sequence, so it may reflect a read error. The CDR3 loop is CRTSGRASDEQYF. The CDR3, as DNA: TGCAGAACCAGCGGGAGGGCCTCCGACGAGCAGTACTTC. The chain recombines TRBV20-1 with TRBJ2-7; TRBD2 matches at 10 bases. This CDR3 is built from 13 residues. CDR1 and CDR2 (germline): DFQATT, SNEGSKA (reference sequence).

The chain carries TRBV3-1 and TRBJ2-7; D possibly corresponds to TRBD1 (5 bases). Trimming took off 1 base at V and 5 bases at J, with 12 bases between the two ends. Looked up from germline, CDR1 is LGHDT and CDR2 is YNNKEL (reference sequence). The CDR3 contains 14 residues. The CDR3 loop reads CASSQVAGFHEQYF. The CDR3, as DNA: TGTGCCAGCAGCCAAGTCGCAGGGTTTCACGAGCAGTACTTC.

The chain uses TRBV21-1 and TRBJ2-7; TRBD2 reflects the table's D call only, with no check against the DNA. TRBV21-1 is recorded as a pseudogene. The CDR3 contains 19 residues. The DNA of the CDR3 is TGTGCCAGCAGCGAACCCACTAGCGGGAGGGCCTTTCGACCAGACGAGCAGTACTTC. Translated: CASSEPTSGRAFRPDEQYF.